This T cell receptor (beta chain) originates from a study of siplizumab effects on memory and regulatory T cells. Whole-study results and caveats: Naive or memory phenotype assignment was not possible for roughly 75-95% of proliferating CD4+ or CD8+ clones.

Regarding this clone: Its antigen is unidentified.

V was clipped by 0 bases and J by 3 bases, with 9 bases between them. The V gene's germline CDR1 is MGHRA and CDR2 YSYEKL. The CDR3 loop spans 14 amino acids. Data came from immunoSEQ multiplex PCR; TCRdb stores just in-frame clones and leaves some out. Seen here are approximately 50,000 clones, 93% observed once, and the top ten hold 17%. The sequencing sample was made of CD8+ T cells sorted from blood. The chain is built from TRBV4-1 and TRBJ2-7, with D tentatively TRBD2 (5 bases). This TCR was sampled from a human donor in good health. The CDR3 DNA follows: TGCGCCAGCAGCCAAGAACGGGATTTCTACGAGCAGTACTTC. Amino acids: CASSQERDFYEQYF.